A selection of T cell receptor beta chains follows, all from one sample in a study of OX40 agonist ivuxolimab in advanced cancers. Generated by immunoSEQ multiplex PCR, the TCRdb table keeps only in-frame clones and is missing some. Among 65,000 or so clones listed, over 75% were seen once. Sequenced here: CD4+ or CD8+ T cells sorted from blood, sampled in a trial of the OX40 agonist ivuxolimab. The source is an adult with an advanced solid tumor such as melanoma, head and neck, liver or kidney cancer. CDR3s include the opening cysteine and the closing phenylalanine or tryptophan. A D gene is named only where the DNA matches it firmly. Clone size appears in some rows only: once, few, many, or a class for an expanded clone.

d_gene: -
v_gene: TRBV30
j_gene: TRBJ1-1
abundance: few
CDR3aa: CAWRRTVMNTEAFF
CDR3nt: TGTGCCTGGAGAAGGACAGTCATGAACACTGAAGCTTTCTTT

d_gene: -
v_gene: TRBV28
j_gene: TRBJ1-2
abundance: -
CDR3aa: CASSLRNYGYTF
CDR3nt: TGTGCCAGCAGTTTACGGAACTATGGCTACACCTTC

d_gene: TRBD1
v_gene: TRBV4-2
j_gene: TRBJ1-3
abundance: -
CDR3aa: CASSDRASGNTIYF
CDR3nt: TGTGCCAGCAGCGACAGGGCTTCGGGAAACACCATATATTTT

d_gene: TRBD1
v_gene: TRBV5-5
j_gene: TRBJ2-7
abundance: -
CDR3aa: CASRKKGQTYEQYF
CDR3nt: TGTGCCAGCAGAAAGAAGGGACAGACCTACGAGCAGTACTTC

d_gene: TRBD1
v_gene: TRBV7-9
j_gene: TRBJ1-1
abundance: -
CDR3aa: CASSLGQGADTEAFF
CDR3nt: TGTGCCAGCAGCTTGGGACAGGGGGCAGACACTGAAGCTTTCTTT

d_gene: -
v_gene: TRBV19
j_gene: TRBJ2-6
abundance: -
CDR3aa: CAGSEAGLSGANVLTF
CDR3nt: TGTGCCGGTAGTGAGGCGGGACTTTCTGGGGCCAACGTCCTGACTTTC

d_gene: -
v_gene: TRBV6-5
j_gene: TRBJ1-1
abundance: -
CDR3aa: CASSRDGNTEAFF
CDR3nt: TGTGCCAGCAGTCGGGACGGGAACACTGAAGCTTTCTTT

d_gene: -
v_gene: TRBV7-2
j_gene: TRBJ2-5
abundance: -
CDR3aa: CASSPGGQGKETQYF
CDR3nt: TGTGCCAGCAGCCCGGGGGGTCAGGGGAAAGAGACCCAGTACTTC

d_gene: TRBD2
v_gene: TRBV7-6
j_gene: TRBJ2-1
abundance: -
CDR3aa: CASSLLAGLNEQFF
CDR3nt: TGTGCCAGCAGCTTACTAGCGGGGTTGAATGAGCAGTTCTTC

d_gene: -
v_gene: TRBV27
j_gene: TRBJ2-7
abundance: -
CDR3aa: CASSGGLNPSYEQYF
CDR3nt: TGTGCCAGCAGTGGGGGTTTAAACCCCTCCTACGAGCAGTACTTC

d_gene: -
v_gene: TRBV28
j_gene: TRBJ2-1
abundance: -
CDR3aa: CASDGDLHNEQFF
CDR3nt: TGTGCCAGCGATGGGGATCTCCACAATGAGCAGTTCTTC

d_gene: -
v_gene: TRBV19
j_gene: TRBJ1-1
abundance: -
CDR3aa: CASRFEGNPEAFF
CDR3nt: TGTGCCAGTAGGTTCGAGGGGAACCCTGAAGCTTTCTTT

d_gene: -
v_gene: TRBV28
j_gene: TRBJ2-3
abundance: -
CDR3aa: CASRGKVGTTSTDTQYF
CDR3nt: TGTGCCAGCAGGGGGAAGGTAGGGACAACTAGCACAGATACGCAGTATTTT

d_gene: -
v_gene: TRBV28
j_gene: TRBJ1-3
abundance: -
CDR3aa: CASSLLVPNTIYF
CDR3nt: TGTGCCAGCAGTTTATTAGTCCCAAACACCATATATTTT

d_gene: -
v_gene: TRBV9
j_gene: TRBJ2-1
abundance: -
CDR3aa: CASSAPLGAAYNEQFF
CDR3nt: TGTGCCAGCAGCGCCCCTCTGGGGGCGGCATACAATGAGCAGTTCTTC

d_gene: -
v_gene: TRBV19
j_gene: TRBJ1-1
abundance: -
CDR3aa: CASSIDLGRPEAFF
CDR3nt: TGTGCCAGTAGTATAGATCTCGGCCGGCCTGAAGCTTTCTTT

d_gene: TRBD1
v_gene: TRBV25-1
j_gene: TRBJ2-7
abundance: -
CDR3aa: CASRDRADYEQYF
CDR3nt: TGTGCCAGCAGGGACAGGGCAGACTACGAGCAGTACTTC

d_gene: TRBD1
v_gene: TRBV5-1
j_gene: TRBJ1-2
abundance: -
CDR3aa: CASSLGGQGNGYTF
CDR3nt: TGCGCCAGCAGCTTGGGGGGACAGGGGAATGGCTACACCTTC

d_gene: -
v_gene: TRBV7-7
j_gene: TRBJ1-4
abundance: -
CDR3aa: CASSPGAETNEKLFF
CDR3nt: TGTGCTAGCAGCCCAGGGGCAGAAACTAATGAAAAACTGTTTTTT

d_gene: -
v_gene: TRBV6-5
j_gene: TRBJ1-1
abundance: -
CDR3aa: CASVQAGGNTEAFF
CDR3nt: TGTGCCAGCGTACAGGCCGGAGGAAACACTGAAGCTTTCTTT